What follows is one TCR beta chain and its context. The antigen is unknown. This entry belongs to a study of cytomegalovirus exposure and HLA in healthy donors. General study findings and limits: Among TCR beta chains, those listed as cytomegalovirus-associated numbered over 150. Whilst most TCR sequences proved rare, a subset of public TCRs occurred across many donors.

CDR3 size: 14 residues. Germline V gene data show CDR1 as MNHNS and CDR2 as SASEGT. With 6 bases clipped from V and 9 bases from J, the junction kept 11 bases outside the gene matches. Among the roughly 120 subjects of the validation cohort, separate from the 666-subject first cohort, were the donors. Clones were read by immunoSEQ multiplex PCR, and TCRdb kept only the in-frame ones, dropping some. The sample consists of about 110,000 clones, more than 90% of them appearing once. V and J are TRBV6-1 and TRBJ2-1; 7 positions agree with TRBD2. Sequencing was carried out using PBMCs. The receptor's source is a young woman in good health and CMV-seronegative. The CDR3, as DNA: TGTGCCAGCAGACCGGGACTAAGGGATGGTGAGCAGTTCTTC. Residues: CASRPGLRDGEQFF.